Below, 10 T cell receptor beta chains from the same sample are listed, as sequenced in a study of breast tumors, draining lymph nodes, adjacent tissues. TCRdb passed the multiplex PCR reads through MiXCR, listing each CDR3 protein once. Among 66,000 or so distinct CDR3 sequences listed, roughly 40% were seen once. Sequenced material: breast tumor tissue. These receptors were taken from a female donor with breast cancer. Some clones in this sample may be carry-over from other donors' samples.

Only a few counts were recorded for this clonotype. This may be a read error, as it is one base from a much larger clone. This likely comes from a read error, as the CDR3 has no conserved phenylalanine or tryptophan at its end. The CDR3 nucleotides read TGTGCCAGCAGCGTCGGACTAGCGGGAGGTTCCGTTAATTACAATGAGCAGTTCTCC. Protein: CASSVGLAGGSVNYNEQFS. The genes are TRBV7-9 and TRBJ2-1, with TRBD2 matching over 14 bases. The germline V gene encodes CDR1 SEHNR and CDR2 FQNEAQ (reference sequence). The CDR3 runs to 19 residues. V dropped 5 bases and J dropped 4; count of bases not matched to a gene: 13.

The gene calls are TRBV7-6 and TRBJ2-1; TRBD1 aligns across 7 bases. The CDR3 runs 14 residues. Germline assignment: CDR1 SGHVS and CDR2 FNYEAQ. With 6 bases clipped from V and 12 bases from J, the junction kept 14 bases outside the gene matches. Here the CDR3 reads CASSKGQHTDTQFF. In nucleotides, the CDR3 is TGTGCCAGCAGTAAGGGACAGCACACAGATACGCAGTTCTTC.

This clonotype was found many times. V usage is TRBV6-5 and J usage is TRBJ1-5; tentatively, D is TRBD1 (5 bases). Germline assignment: CDR1 MNHEY and CDR2 SVGAGI. The CDR3 covers 13 residues. Trimming pared 5 bases from V and 6 bases from J, leaving 11 bases between. CDR3 nucleotide sequence: TGTGCCAGCAGTCACGGGGGGAGTCAGCCCCAGCATTTT. It encodes CASSHGGSQPQHF.

The rearrangement uses TRBV19 and TRBJ1-2; TRBD1 might be the D (5 bases). This CDR3 spans 14 amino acids. Trimming took off 2 bases at V and 0 bases at J, with 7 bases between the two ends. Germline lookup yields CDR1 LNHDA and CDR2 SQIVND (reference sequence). The DNA for the CDR3 is TGTGCCAGTAGTATAAGGGGATCTAACTATGGCTACACCTTC. Residues: CASSIRGSNYGYTF.

The CDR3 DNA reads as TGCAGCGTTGAAGGGAGGGAGGGGGAGGTCGCAGATACGCAGTATTTT. Its translation is CSVEGREGEVADTQYF. V and J are TRBV29-1 and TRBJ2-3; D possibly corresponds to TRBD2 (7 bases). The germline V gene has CDR1 SQVTM and CDR2 ANQGSEA. Trimming left V 1 base short and J 4 bases short, with 18 bases between. The CDR3 sequence is 16 residues long.

This clonotype was picked up many times. A clone one base away is much larger, so this may be a read error. V and J are TRBV7-9 and TRBJ2-5; 9 bases agree with TRBD2. The germline CDR1 and CDR2 sequences are SEHNR and FQNEAQ (reference sequence). The CDR3 totals 15 residues. CDR3 bases: TGTGCCAGCAGCTTAAATAGCGGGGGTGGGGAGACCCAGCACTTC. It codes for CASSLNSGGGETQHF.

Only one count was recorded for this clonotype. This chain links TRBV6-6 with TRBJ2-5; D possibly corresponds to TRBD1 (6 bases). The CDR3 loop spans 15 amino acids. The V and J ends lost 10 bases and 5 bases respectively, with 23 bases between them. CDR1 MNHNY and CDR2 SVGAGI come from the germline V gene (reference sequence). The CDR3 region is CATHRSSWTAETQYF. DNA for the CDR3: TGTGCCACCCACAGGAGCTCCTGGACAGCCGAGACCCAGTACTTC.

The genes are TRBV19 and TRBJ1-6; D is possibly TRBD1 (6 bases). The CDR3 length is 16 residues. V was clipped by 4 bases and J by 7 bases, with 17 bases between them. Per germline, CDR1 LNHDA and CDR2 SQIVND (reference sequence). The CDR3 DNA reads TGTGCCAGTAGTAGGGTGGGGGGCAAGAGCAATTCACCCCTCCACTTT. Translated: CASSRVGGKSNSPLHF.

This clonotype was recorded at least ten times. The V call is TRBV20-1, the J call TRBJ2-7, with 7 positions matching TRBD1. This CDR3 comprises 15 residues. Germline trimming cut 0 bases from V and 2 bases from J; bases unmatched to any gene: 7. Germline CDR1 is DFQATT and CDR2 is SNEGSKA (reference sequence). CDR3 sequence reads: CSARDRAGGPYEQYF. The CDR3, as DNA: TGCAGTGCTAGAGATAGGGCAGGGGGTCCCTACGAGCAGTACTTC.

The V and J genes are TRBV11-2 and TRBJ1-6; the D is unclear. Germline values: CDR1 SGHAT, CDR2 FQNNGV. The germline V and J ends were trimmed by 4 bases and 0 bases, with 19 bases remaining between them. The CDR3 totals 19 residues. CDR3 nucleotides: TGTGCCAGCAGCTCCGGACTAGCGGCCCTCAGCTCCTATAATTCACCCCTCCACTTT. This sequence encodes CASSSGLAALSSYNSPLHF.